These 13 T cell receptor beta chains were all obtained from the same sample, sequenced in a study of T cells after yellow fever vaccination. TCRdb redid the calling of the 5' RACE reads with MiXCR, one entry per CDR3 protein. The table includes about 170,000 distinct CDR3 sequences, 9.5% to 12% detected once. The specimen comprised CD8+ T cells sorted from PBMCs, sampled 15 days after the yellow fever booster vaccination. The receptors originated from a man between 18 and 29 years old who received the YFV17D yellow fever vaccine.

This clonotype was picked up many times. The chain links TRBV27 to TRBJ2-1; D not certain. Germline V gene sequence: CDR1 MNHEY, CDR2 SMNVEV (reference sequence). Trimming cost V 8 bases and J 5 bases, with 10 bases left between them. This CDR3 is 12 amino acids long. The CDR3 sequence is CASLAPNNEQFF. The CDR3 DNA is TGTGCCAGCCTGGCGCCCAACAATGAGCAGTTCTTC.

This clonotype was seen a few times. V is TRBV6-5 and J is TRBJ2-7; D remains ambiguous. The CDR3 contains 15 residues. Trimming removed 3 bases at V and 0 bases at J, with 12 bases between. The germline CDR1 and CDR2 sequences are MNHEY and SVGAGI. This CDR3 reads CASSYRQSSSYEQYV. The CDR3 DNA reads as TGTGCCAGCAGTTATCGCCAGTCAAGCTCCTACGAGCAGTACGTC.

The DNA of the CDR3 is TGCGCCAGCAGCCAATCCGGGGAGCTGTTTTTT. Residues: CASSQSGELFF. V usage is TRBV4-3 and J usage is TRBJ2-2; no definite D call. The germline V gene encodes CDR1 LGHNA and CDR2 YSLEER. There are 11 residues in the CDR3. V lost 2 bases, J lost 6 bases, and 1 base lay in between.

The rearrangement links TRBV4-1 to TRBJ2-2, with 9 nucleotides matching TRBD1. The CDR3 extends over 15 amino acids. V was clipped by 4 bases and J by 4 bases; unmatched bases: 4. Per the germline V gene, CDR1 is MGHRA and CDR2 is YSYEKL. CDR3 nucleotides: TGCGCCAGCAGCCTTAGACAGGGGGGCACCGGGGAGCTGTTTTTT. Amino acid sequence: CASSLRQGGTGELFF.

The chain joins TRBV7-9 to TRBJ2-5; 7 bases align to TRBD1. Looked up from germline, CDR1 is SEHNR and CDR2 is FQNEAQ (reference sequence). The CDR3 covers 16 residues. V was clipped by 5 bases and J by 0 bases; unmatched bases: 9. As DNA, the CDR3 is TGTGCCAGCAGCCCCCGGACAGGAAAGTACCAAGAGACCCAGTACTTC. Translation gives CASSPRTGKYQETQYF.

The gene calls are TRBV4-1 and TRBJ2-5; 9 nucleotides match TRBD2. Germline-derived CDR1 and CDR2 are MGHRA and YSYEKL. The CDR3 loop spans 15 amino acids. Germline trimming cut 4 bases from V and 5 bases from J; bases unmatched to any gene: 8. The CDR3 is CASSPRGGHIETQYF. The CDR3 DNA reads as TGCGCCAGCAGCCCGCGGGGGGGCCACATCGAGACCCAGTACTTC.

The CDR3 loop is CASSLASGREAFF. CDR3 nucleotides: TGCGCCAGCAGCTTGGCCTCGGGCCGTGAAGCTTTCTTT. J is TRBJ1-1 and V is TRBV5-1; D is undetermined. Per the germline V gene, CDR1 is SGHRS and CDR2 is YFSETQ. Trimming removed 0 bases from V and 7 bases from J, with 10 bases in between. The CDR3 covers 13 residues.

The chain joins TRBV30 to TRBJ2-1, with TRBD1 matching over 10 bases. Germline CDR1 and CDR2: GTSNPN and SVGIG (reference sequence). The CDR3 spans 14 residues. Trimming at V came to 7 bases and at J to 4 bases, leaving 7 bases not matched to a gene. For the CDR3, the DNA is TGTGCCTCGACGACGGGACAGGGGTACAATGAGCAGTTCTTC. This sequence encodes CASTTGQGYNEQFF.

This clonotype was counted at least ten times. V is TRBV20-1 and J is TRBJ2-3; 11 bases agree with TRBD2. V lost 6 bases, J lost 4 bases, and 6 bases stayed unmatched. Germline CDR1 DFQATT, CDR2 SNEGSKA (reference sequence). CDR3 length equals 14 residues. The CDR3 sequence is CSAQTSGEADTQYF. The CDR3 DNA follows: TGCAGTGCCCAGACTAGCGGGGAGGCAGATACGCAGTATTTT.

This clonotype was observed a few times. The chain uses TRBV7-9 and TRBJ2-1; the D gene is possibly TRBD2 (5 bases). V was cut by 2 bases and J by 4 bases, with 15 bases left in between. This CDR3 is built from 16 residues. Germline CDR1 and CDR2: SEHNR and FQNEAQ (reference sequence). The CDR3 DNA follows: TGTGCCAGCAGCTTAAGCGGCGCCCTGGGGTACAATGAGCAGTTCTTC. It encodes CASSLSGALGYNEQFF.

This clonotype occurred a few times. The V gene is TRBV7-6, the J gene TRBJ1-6; 9 positions agree with TRBD1. J was trimmed by 4 bases and V by 3 bases; bases with no gene match: 1. Germline CDR1 is SGHVS and CDR2 is FNYEAQ. This CDR3 has 15 residues. The CDR3 region has the DNA TGTGCCAGCAGCTTGGGGACAGGGTATAATTCACCCCTCCACTTT. Its translation: CASSLGTGYNSPLHF. The variable domain in full, with the rest retrieved from reference TRBV7-6 and TRBJ1-6, is GAGVSQSPRYKVTKRGQDVALRCDPISGHVSLYWYRQALGQGPEFLTYFNYEAQQDKSGLPNDRFSAERPEGSISTLTIQRTEQRDSAMYRCASSLGTGYNSPLHFGNGTRLTVT.

In its sample, this clonotype was seen a few times. The rearrangement links TRBV12-3 or TRBV12-4 to TRBJ1-5; 11 nucleotides align to TRBD1. The V gene end was trimmed by 3 bases and the J gene end by 7 bases; junction bases not matched to a gene: 11. This CDR3 comprises 17 residues. DNA of the CDR3: TGTGCCAGCAGTTTGGACAGGGGGCCGACGAAGGGCCAGCCCCAGCATTTT. Translated: CASSLDRGPTKGQPQHF.

CDR3 sequence reads: CASSEGGQGTYNSPLHF. For the CDR3, the DNA is TGCGCCAGCAGCGAAGGGGGCCAGGGGACCTATAATTCACCCCTCCACTTT. This rearrangement joins TRBV4-1 to TRBJ1-6, with 7 bases lining up with TRBD1. The length of the CDR3 is 17 residues. J gave up 2 bases and V 5 bases, and 9 bases lay outside the gene matches. Germline CDR1 reads MGHRA; CDR2 reads YSYEKL.